This record concerns one T cell receptor beta chain sequence. The data originate from a study of preoperative IRX-2 immunotherapy in early breast cancer. Repertoires were generated with immunoSEQ multiplex PCR, while TCRdb's copy carries only in-frame clones and drops some. The table lists fewer than 40,000 clones, roughly 86% of them singletons. The CDR3 is 14 amino acids. Germline trimming cut 2 bases from V and 8 bases from J; bases unmatched to any gene: 7. From germline, CDR1 is MNHGY and CDR2 SAAAGT. Treatment meaning: preoperative locoregional IRX-2 cytokine immunotherapy. This phase Ib study tested locoregional IRX-2 cytokine immunotherapy given before surgery.

This specimen was tumor tissue, taken after IRX-2 immunotherapy. V is TRBV6-8 and J is TRBJ1-2; 8 bases map to TRBD1. The receptor comes from a human donor with breast cancer. CDR3 DNA: TGTGCCAGCAGTTACGACAGGGGCTTTTGGGGCTACACCTTC. This translates into CASSYDRGFWGYTF.